The rows below give T cell receptor beta chains drawn from one sample of a study of cytomegalovirus exposure and HLA in healthy donors. The protocol was immunoSEQ multiplex PCR, while the TCRdb copy is restricted to in-frame clones and leaves out a portion. The data contain 35,000 to 40,000 clones, 53% of them singletons. The source material was PBMCs. The receptor set was obtained from a middle-aged woman in good health and CMV-seropositive. Each CDR3 is given with its conserved first and last residue. D genes are given only for firm matches. The size entry is marked missing in some rows and otherwise reads once, few, many or a size class.

>TRBD1|few|TRBV5-5|TRBJ1-2
CASSKGQGGYGYTF
TGTGCCAGCAGCAAAGGACAGGGGGGCTATGGCTACACCTTC
>.|.|TRBV6-1|TRBJ2-7
CASSELGTGNYEQYF
TGTGCCAGCAGTGAACTCGGAACAGGGAACTACGAGCAGTACTTC
>.|.|TRBV6-1|TRBJ1-1
CASSELRLTEAFF
TGTGCCAGCAGTGAACTCCGTCTGACTGAAGCTTTCTTT
>TRBD2|.|TRBV7-3|TRBJ2-3
CASSLSGSTDTQYF
TGTGCCAGCAGCCTTAGCGGGAGCACAGATACGCAGTATTTT
>TRBD1|few|TRBV19|TRBJ1-5
CASSPGGWSNQPQHF
TGTGCCAGTAGTCCAGGGGGCTGGAGCAATCAGCCCCAGCATTTT
>TRBD1|.|TRBV30|TRBJ2-7
CAWSQTGDEQYF
TGTGCCTGGAGCCAAACAGGGGACGAGCAGTACTTC
>.|.|TRBV25-1|TRBJ2-6
CASSDLSGANVLTF
TGTGCCAGCAGTGACCTGTCTGGGGCCAACGTCCTGACTTTC
>.|.|TRBV5-1|TRBJ2-2
CASSLWGENTGELFF
TGCGCCAGCAGCTTGTGGGGGGAAAACACCGGGGAGCTGTTTTTT
>.|.|TRBV19|TRBJ2-7
CASSIGGSEQYF
TGTGCCAGTAGTATCGGAGGGAGCGAGCAGTACTTC
>.|.|TRBV28|TRBJ2-5
CASSLDKSNQETQYF
TGTGCCAGCAGTTTAGACAAATCCAACCAAGAGACCCAGTACTTC
>.|.|TRBV5-4|TRBJ2-5
CASSTWGRKETQYF
TGTGCCAGCAGCACCTGGGGCAGAAAGGAGACCCAGTACTTC
>TRBD1|.|TRBV6-1|TRBJ1-5
CASTSIWDRNQPQHF
TGTGCCAGCACCTCCATCTGGGACAGAAATCAGCCCCAGCATTTT
>.|few|TRBV1|TRBJ2-1
CTSSQDPISPGGPNNEQFF
TGCACCAGCAGCCAAGATCCAATCAGCCCGGGGGGGCCTAACAATGAGCAGTTCTTC
>.|.|TRBV11-2|TRBJ1-1
CASSLDGLYTEAFF
TGTGCCAGCAGCTTAGACGGACTTTACACTGAAGCTTTCTTT
>.|few|TRBV5-1|TRBJ2-5
CASSLQGGRGETQYF
TGCGCCAGCAGCTTGCAGGGGGGCCGTGGAGAGACCCAGTACTTC
>TRBD2|.|TRBV2|TRBJ2-3
CASSERAGGRTDTQYF
TGTGCCAGCAGTGAGCGGGCGGGGGGGCGAACAGATACGCAGTATTTT
>.|.|TRBV7-9|TRBJ2-7
CASSLDTLQVYEQYF
TGTGCCAGCAGCTTAGACACCCTCCAGGTCTACGAGCAGTACTTC
>.|few|TRBV4-2|TRBJ2-2
CASSQETTGELFF
TGTGCCAGCAGCCAAGAGACTACCGGGGAGCTGTTTTTT
>.|.|TRBV1|TRBJ2-4
CTSSQAVGCGDIQYF
TGCACCAGCAGCCAAGCCGTCGGGTGCGGTGACATTCAGTACTTC
>.|.|TRBV16|TRBJ2-4
CASSQSLSQNKNIQYF
TGTGCCAGCAGCCAATCTCTCTCTCAGAACAAAAACATTCAGTACTTC
>.|few|TRBV11-1|TRBJ1-1
CASSLTGPNTEAFF
TGTGCCAGCAGCTTAACAGGGCCGAACACTGAAGCTTTCTTT
>TRBD1|.|TRBV7-2|TRBJ1-5
CASSLNPGTGGSQPQHF
TGTGCCAGCAGCTTAAACCCCGGGACAGGGGGGAGTCAGCCCCAGCATTTT
>TRBD1|.|TRBV19|TRBJ2-3
CASSKDRGDTQYF
TGTGCCAGTAGTAAGGACAGGGGTGATACGCAGTATTTT
>TRBD1|.|TRBV2|TRBJ2-6
CASSGTGALFSGANVLTF
TGTGCCAGCAGCGGCACAGGGGCGTTATTCTCTGGGGCCAACGTCCTGACTTTC
>TRBD1|.|TRBV25-1|TRBJ2-4
CASSATGMDIQYF
TGTGCCAGCAGTGCGACAGGGATGGACATTCAGTACTTC
>TRBD2|once|TRBV7-2|TRBJ2-7
CASSLGGGRSSYEQYF
TGTGCCAGCAGCTTGGGCGGGGGGCGCTCTTCCTACGAGCAGTACTTC
>TRBD1|few|TRBV27|TRBJ1-2
CATSQGGYGYTF
TGTGCCACCAGTCAGGGGGGCTATGGCTACACCTTC
>.|.|TRBV4-3|TRBJ2-5
CASSQERDSRQTQYF
TGCGCCAGCAGCCAAGAACGGGACTCTCGGCAGACCCAGTACTTC
>.|.|TRBV4-2|TRBJ1-6
CASSQDWQPESPLHF
TGTGCCAGCAGCCAAGATTGGCAGCCGGAGTCACCCCTCCACTTT
>.|.|TRBV15|TRBJ1-1
CATSRGEVRAFF
TGTGCCACCAGCAGAGGGGAGGTGCGAGCTTTCTTT
>.|.|TRBV30|TRBJ2-5
CAWSLKGEGTQYF
TGTGCCTGGAGCCTAAAGGGGGAGGGGACCCAGTACTTC
>TRBD2|few|TRBV19|TRBJ2-4
CASRLAGGSSKGAKNIQYF
TGTGCCAGTAGGTTAGCGGGGGGGTCGTCTAAAGGAGCCAAAAACATTCAGTACTTC
>.|.|TRBV11-2|TRBJ2-1
CASSSFRGRNEQFF
TGTGCCAGCAGCTCGTTCAGGGGTAGGAATGAGCAGTTCTTC
>TRBD1|.|TRBV29-1|TRBJ1-1
CSVGQGYAAFF
TGCAGCGTTGGACAGGGCTATGCTGCTTTCTTT
>.|.|TRBV4-1|TRBJ1-2
CASSQDLYYGYTF
TGCGCCAGCAGCCAAGATCTGTACTATGGCTACACCTTC
>.|.|TRBV7-2|TRBJ1-1
CASSLGGRGEAFF
TGTGCCAGCAGCTTAGGGGGGCGCGGTGAAGCTTTCTTT
>.|.|TRBV2|TRBJ1-1
CASSELFTNTEAFF
TGTGCCAGCAGTGAATTATTCACTAACACTGAAGCTTTCTTT
>.|.|TRBV7-2|TRBJ2-5
CASSLGWQGLGTQYF
TGTGCCAGCAGCTTAGGTTGGCAGGGGTTGGGGACCCAGTACTTC
>.|.|TRBV7-2|TRBJ1-1
CASSPQRGGRAFF
TGTGCCAGCAGCCCCCAAAGGGGGGGAAGGGCTTTCTTT
>.|.|TRBV2|TRBJ2-7
CASSVSYEQYF
TGTGCCAGCAGTGTGTCTTACGAGCAGTACTTC
>TRBD2|.|TRBV28|TRBJ2-7
CASSSSGDSSYEQYF
TGTGCCTCCAGTTCTAGCGGCGATAGTTCCTACGAGCAGTACTTC
>TRBD2|.|TRBV15|TRBJ2-7
CATSREAGAAYEQYF
TGTGCCACCAGCAGAGAAGCGGGGGCCGCCTACGAGCAGTACTTC
>TRBD1|few|TRBV6-6|TRBJ1-1
CASSLYTGEGEAFF
TGTGCCAGCAGTTTATACACAGGGGAAGGTGAAGCTTTCTTT
>TRBD2|.|TRBV11-3|TRBJ2-1
CASSLGSGGGAYNEQFF
TGTGCCAGCAGCTTAGGTAGTGGCGGGGGGGCCTACAATGAGCAGTTCTTC